The present T cell receptor (beta chain) was sequenced within a study of T-cell reconstitution after alpha-beta-depleted transplantation in children. Study results and limitations: Where some patients showed high TCRbeta diversity at day 60, it came from recipient T cells and thymic progenitors that had survived. Hyperexpanded clones declined; after one year, newly produced T cells mostly supplied diversity. About two months after transplant, alpha-beta T cells reportedly came from several hundred expanded graft clones.

This clonotype has ten or more counts. Its antigen remains unidentified. Unique molecular identifiers featured in how the TCRbeta library was prepared. TCRdb analysed the PCR reads with MiXCR anew, one entry per CDR3 protein. This table holds approximately 350,000 distinct CDR3 sequences, 15% to 20% found once. After removal of 3 bases from V and 1 base from J, the junction contained 11 bases not matched to a gene. The CDR3 is 18 residues long. The germline CDR1 and CDR2 sequences are DFQATT and SNEGSKA (reference sequence). This rearrangement joins TRBV20-1 to TRBJ2-5, with 13 positions matching TRBD2. This receptor was obtained from a male patient between 2 and 10 years old who had a stem cell transplant for acute lymphoblastic leukemia, so the T cells may come from the graft donor. The sample consisted of PBMCs, mostly from graft donor cells, taken 360 days after TCRalphabeta/CD19-depleted stem cell transplant. The CDR3 bases are TGCAGTGCTAGCCCACCTCTCGGACTAGCGGGAGTCCAAGAGACCCAGTACTTC. Translating gives CSASPPLGLAGVQETQYF.